Listed here is a single T cell receptor (beta chain). The antigen is undetermined. The authors reverse transcribed all of the isolated RNA, so sequencing captured expressed TCRB transcripts. Average reads for naive, central memory and regulatory T cell samples were 3.5 million to 4.5 million. Here immunoSEQ multiplex PCR was the method, and the copy in TCRdb shows in-frame clones only, minus some. The sample lists 300,000 or so clones, 14% occurring once. CDR1 is KGHSH, CDR2 LQKENI, per germline. The V and J ends lost 0 bases and 3 bases, in that order; junction bases with no gene match: 2. The CDR3 length is 14 residues. This entry belongs to a study of beta chain features in type 1 diabetes. General study results and limits: VDJ junctions from patients with type 1 diabetes contained fewer insertions and more deletions. TCRB CDR3s were moderately but significantly shorter in Type 1 diabetes patients in all four CD4+ subsets. Patients and controls would share equally any PCR tilt toward shorter templates.

The chain is built from TRBV18 and TRBJ2-7; 7 bases fit TRBD2. The sequenced sample consisted of naive CD4+ T cells from blood. The sequence came from a man aged 30 to 39 with type 1 diabetes. CDR3 region: CASSPPSGNYEQYF. For the CDR3, the DNA is TGTGCCAGCTCACCACCGAGCGGGAACTACGAGCAGTACTTC.